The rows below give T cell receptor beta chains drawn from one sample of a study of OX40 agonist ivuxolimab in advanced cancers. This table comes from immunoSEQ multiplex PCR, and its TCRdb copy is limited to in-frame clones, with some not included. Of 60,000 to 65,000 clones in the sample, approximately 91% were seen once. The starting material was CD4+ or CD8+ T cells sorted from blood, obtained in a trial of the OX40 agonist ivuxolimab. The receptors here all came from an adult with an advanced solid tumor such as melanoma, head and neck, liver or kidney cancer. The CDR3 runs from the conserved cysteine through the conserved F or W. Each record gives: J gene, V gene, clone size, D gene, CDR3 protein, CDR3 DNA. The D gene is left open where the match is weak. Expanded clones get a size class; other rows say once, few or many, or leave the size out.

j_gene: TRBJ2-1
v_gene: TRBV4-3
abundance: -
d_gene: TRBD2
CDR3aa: CASSLTSGSSNEQFF
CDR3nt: TGCGCCAGCAGCCTGACTAGCGGGAGTAGTAATGAGCAGTTCTTC

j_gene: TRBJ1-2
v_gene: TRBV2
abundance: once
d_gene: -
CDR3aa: CASSGPAPTF
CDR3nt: TGTGCCAGCAGTGGTCCGGCTCCCACCTTC

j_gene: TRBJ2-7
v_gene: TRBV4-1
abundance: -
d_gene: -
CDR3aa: CASSHSTGYYEQYF
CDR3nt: TGCGCCAGCAGCCATAGTACAGGGTACTACGAGCAGTACTTC

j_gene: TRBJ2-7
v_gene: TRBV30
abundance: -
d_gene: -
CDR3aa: CAWSSKGPYEQYF
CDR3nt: TGTGCCTGGAGTAGCAAAGGGCCCTACGAGCAGTACTTC

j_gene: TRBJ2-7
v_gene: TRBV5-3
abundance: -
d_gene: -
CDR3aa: CARSLAQDNYEQYF
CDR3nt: TGTGCCAGAAGCTTGGCACAGGACAACTACGAGCAGTACTTC

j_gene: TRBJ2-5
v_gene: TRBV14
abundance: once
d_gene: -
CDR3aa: CASSQGGEETQYF
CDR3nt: TGTGCCAGCAGCCAAGGAGGGGAAGAGACCCAGTACTTC

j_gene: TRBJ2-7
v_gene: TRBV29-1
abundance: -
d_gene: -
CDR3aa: CSVEDKEPYEQYF
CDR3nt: TGCAGCGTTGAAGACAAGGAACCCTACGAGCAGTACTTC

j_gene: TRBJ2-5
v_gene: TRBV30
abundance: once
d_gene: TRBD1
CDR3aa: CAWVPIGTGGADQETQYF
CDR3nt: TGTGCCTGGGTCCCTATCGGGACAGGGGGCGCTGACCAAGAGACCCAGTACTTC

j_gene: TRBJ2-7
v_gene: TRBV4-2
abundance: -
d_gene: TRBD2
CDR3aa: CASSRTSGTSSEQYF
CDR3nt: TGTGCCAGCAGCCGGACTAGCGGGACGTCGTCGGAGCAGTACTTC

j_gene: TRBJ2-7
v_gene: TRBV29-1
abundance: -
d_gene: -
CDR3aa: CSVEGGNPYEQYF
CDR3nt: TGCAGCGTTGAAGGCGGGAACCCCTACGAGCAGTACTTC

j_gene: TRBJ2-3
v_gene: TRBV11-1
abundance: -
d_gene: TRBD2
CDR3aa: CASHLSGGMASTDTQYF
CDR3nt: TGTGCCAGCCACCTATCCGGGGGGATGGCTAGCACAGATACGCAGTATTTT

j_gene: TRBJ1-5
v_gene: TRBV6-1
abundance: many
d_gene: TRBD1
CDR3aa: CASSPWTGGSQPQHF
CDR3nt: TGTGCCAGCAGTCCCTGGACAGGGGGCTCGCAGCCCCAGCATTTT

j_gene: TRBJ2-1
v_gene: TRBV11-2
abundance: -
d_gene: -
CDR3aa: CASSLDFRNEQFF
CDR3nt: TGTGCCAGCAGCTTAGATTTTCGCAATGAGCAGTTCTTC

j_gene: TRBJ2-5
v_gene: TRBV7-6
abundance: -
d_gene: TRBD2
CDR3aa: CASSPRLAGGKETQYF
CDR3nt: TGTGCCAGCAGCCCCCGACTAGCGGGAGGGAAAGAGACCCAGTACTTC

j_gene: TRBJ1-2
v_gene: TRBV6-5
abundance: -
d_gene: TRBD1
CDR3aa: CASSQHEQGAYGYTF
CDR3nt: TGTGCCAGCAGCCAACACGAACAGGGGGCCTATGGCTACACCTTC

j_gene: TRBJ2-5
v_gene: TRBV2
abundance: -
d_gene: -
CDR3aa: CASSEAHRVQETQYF
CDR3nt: TGTGCCAGCAGTGAAGCGCACCGGGTCCAAGAGACCCAGTACTTC

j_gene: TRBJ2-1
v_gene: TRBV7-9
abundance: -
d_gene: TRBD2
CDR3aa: CASSLAGGNYNEQFF
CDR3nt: TGTGCCAGCAGCCTAGCGGGAGGAAACTACAATGAGCAGTTCTTC

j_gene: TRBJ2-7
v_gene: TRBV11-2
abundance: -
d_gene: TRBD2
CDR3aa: CASSFGTSGIDEQYF
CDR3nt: TGTGCCAGCAGCTTCGGGACTAGCGGGATCGACGAGCAGTACTTC

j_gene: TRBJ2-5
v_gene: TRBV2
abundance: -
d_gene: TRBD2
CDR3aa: CASSEFGTREETQYF
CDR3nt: TGTGCCAGCAGTGAGTTTGGGACTAGGGAAGAGACCCAGTACTTC

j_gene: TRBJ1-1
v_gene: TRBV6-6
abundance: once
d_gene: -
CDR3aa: CASTLTGVGTEAFF
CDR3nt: TGTGCCAGCACCCTCACGGGGGTTGGCACTGAAGCTTTCTTT

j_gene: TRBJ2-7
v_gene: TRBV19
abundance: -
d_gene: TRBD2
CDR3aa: CASSMASGGPREQYF
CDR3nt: TGTGCCAGTAGTATGGCTAGCGGGGGCCCTCGAGAGCAGTACTTC

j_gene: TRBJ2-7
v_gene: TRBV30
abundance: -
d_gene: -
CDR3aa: CAWSVGLTPQNF
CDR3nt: TGTGCCTGGAGTGTAGGTCTGACACCGCAAAACTTC

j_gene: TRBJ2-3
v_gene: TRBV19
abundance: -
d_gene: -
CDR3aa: CASSIGIGLESTQYF
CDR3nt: TGTGCCAGTAGTATAGGAATAGGGTTGGAAAGTACGCAGTATTTT

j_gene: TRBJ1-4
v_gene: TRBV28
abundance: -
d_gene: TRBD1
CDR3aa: CASSLLPGQGPTTNEKLFF
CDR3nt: TGTGCCAGCAGTTTACTTCCGGGACAGGGACCCACAACTAATGAAAAACTGTTTTTT

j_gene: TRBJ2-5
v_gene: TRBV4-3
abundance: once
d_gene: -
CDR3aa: CASSQDGLGRETQYF
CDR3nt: TGCGCCAGCAGCCAAGATGGCCTGGGCCGGGAGACCCAGTACTTC

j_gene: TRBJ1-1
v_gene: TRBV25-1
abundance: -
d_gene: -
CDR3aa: CASSPMANTEAFF
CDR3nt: TGTGCCAGCAGCCCTATGGCGAACACTGAAGCTTTCTTT

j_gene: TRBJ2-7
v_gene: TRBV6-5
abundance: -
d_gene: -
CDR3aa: CASSYGQMSYEQYF
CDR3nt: TGTGCCAGCAGTTACGGGCAGATGAGCTACGAGCAGTACTTC

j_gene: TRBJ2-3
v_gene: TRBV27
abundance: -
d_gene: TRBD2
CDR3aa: CASSLSITSGRGTDTQYF
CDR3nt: TGTGCCAGCAGTTTATCGATAACTAGCGGGAGAGGCACAGATACGCAGTATTTT

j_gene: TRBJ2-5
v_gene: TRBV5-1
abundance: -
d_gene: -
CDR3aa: CASFRGAGAETQYF
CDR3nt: TGCGCCAGCTTTCGCGGTGCGGGGGCAGAGACCCAGTACTTC

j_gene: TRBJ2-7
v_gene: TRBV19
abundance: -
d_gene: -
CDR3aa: CASSMAGTGYEQYF
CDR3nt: TGTGCCAGTAGTATGGCAGGGACGGGCTACGAGCAGTACTTC

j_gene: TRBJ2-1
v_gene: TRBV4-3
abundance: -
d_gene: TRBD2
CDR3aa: CASSQDGLAINEQFF
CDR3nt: TGCGCCAGCAGCCAAGATGGACTAGCGATCAATGAGCAGTTCTTC

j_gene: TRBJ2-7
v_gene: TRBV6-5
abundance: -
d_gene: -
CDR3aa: CASVADTSYEQYF
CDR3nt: TGTGCCAGCGTAGCGGACACGTCCTACGAGCAGTACTTC

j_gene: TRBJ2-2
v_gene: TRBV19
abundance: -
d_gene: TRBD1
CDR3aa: CAVYRGPGELFF
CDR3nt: TGTGCCGTCTACAGGGGACCCGGGGAGCTGTTTTTT